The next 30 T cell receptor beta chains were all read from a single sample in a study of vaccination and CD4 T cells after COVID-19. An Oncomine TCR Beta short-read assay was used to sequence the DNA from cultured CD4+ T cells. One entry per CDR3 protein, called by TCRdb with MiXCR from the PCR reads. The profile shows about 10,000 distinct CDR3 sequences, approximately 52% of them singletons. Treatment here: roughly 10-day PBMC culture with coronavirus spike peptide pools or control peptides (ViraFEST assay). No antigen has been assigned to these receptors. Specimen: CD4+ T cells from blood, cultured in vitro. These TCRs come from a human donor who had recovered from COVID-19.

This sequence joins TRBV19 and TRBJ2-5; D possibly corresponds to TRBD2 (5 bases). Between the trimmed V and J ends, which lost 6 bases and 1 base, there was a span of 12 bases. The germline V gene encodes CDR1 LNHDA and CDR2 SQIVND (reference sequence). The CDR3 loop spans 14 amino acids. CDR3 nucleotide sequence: TGTGCCAGTAGAAGCGGACCTGCCCAAGAGACCCAGTACTTC. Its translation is CASRSGPAQETQYF.

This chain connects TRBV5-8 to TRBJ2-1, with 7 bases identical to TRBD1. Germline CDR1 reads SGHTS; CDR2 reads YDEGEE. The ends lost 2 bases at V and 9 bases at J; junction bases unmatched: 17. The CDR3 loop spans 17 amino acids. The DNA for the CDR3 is TGTGCCAGCAGCTTCCCAACAGGGTACAGGGGCTTTGGTGAGCAGTTCTTC. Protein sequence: CASSFPTGYRGFGEQFF.

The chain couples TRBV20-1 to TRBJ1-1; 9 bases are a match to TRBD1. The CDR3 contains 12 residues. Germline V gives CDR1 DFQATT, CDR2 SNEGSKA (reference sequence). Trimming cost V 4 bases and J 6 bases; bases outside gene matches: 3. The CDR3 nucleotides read TGCAGTGCTACCAGACAGGGGGCTGAAGCTTTCTTT. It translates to CSATRQGAEAFF.

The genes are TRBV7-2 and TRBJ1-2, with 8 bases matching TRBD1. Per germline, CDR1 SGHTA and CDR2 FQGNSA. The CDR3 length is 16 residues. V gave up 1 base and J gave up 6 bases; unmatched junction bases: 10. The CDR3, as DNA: TGTGCCAGCAGCTTAGGAGCGCTCGGACAGGGTGATGGCTACACCTTC. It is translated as CASSLGALGQGDGYTF.

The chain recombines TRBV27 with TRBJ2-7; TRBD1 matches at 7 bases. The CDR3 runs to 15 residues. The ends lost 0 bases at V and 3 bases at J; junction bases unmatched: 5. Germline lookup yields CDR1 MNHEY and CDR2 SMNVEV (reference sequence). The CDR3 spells CASSLSAAGGYEQYF. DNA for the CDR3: TGTGCCAGCAGTTTATCGGCGGCAGGGGGCTACGAGCAGTACTTC.

CDR3 in amino acids: CASSLKGTTNTGELFF. The CDR3 DNA follows: TGTGCCAGCAGTTTGAAGGGGACGACGAACACCGGGGAGCTGTTTTTT. V is TRBV27 and J is TRBJ2-2; either TRBD1 or TRBD2 may fit D (5 bases each). Germline V lookup: CDR1 MNHEY, CDR2 SMNVEV (reference sequence). The CDR3 is 16 amino acids. V gave up 3 bases and J gave up 0 bases, with 11 bases separating them.

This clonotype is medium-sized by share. This CDR3 is CSARDQDGLMNTEAFF. The DNA of the CDR3 is TGCAGTGCTAGAGATCAGGACGGCCTAATGAACACTGAAGCTTTCTTT. The chain combines TRBV20-1 with TRBJ1-1, with D unresolved. The CDR3 has 16 residues. V lost 0 bases, J lost 0 bases, and 14 bases lay in between. From germline, CDR1 is DFQATT and CDR2 SNEGSKA (reference sequence).

The CDR3 loop is CASSLGGGVNQPQHF. CDR3 sequence (DNA): TGTGCCAGCAGCTTAGGAGGGGGGGTCAATCAGCCCCAGCATTTT. The chain has TRBV7-2 and TRBJ1-5; weak D call: TRBD1 (6 bases). This CDR3 spans 15 amino acids. V lost 1 base and J lost 3, with 10 bases in between. Germline V CDR1 and CDR2: SGHTA, FQGNSA.

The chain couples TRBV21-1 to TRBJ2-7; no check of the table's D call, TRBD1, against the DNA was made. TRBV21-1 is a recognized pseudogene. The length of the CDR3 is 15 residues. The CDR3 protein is CASSKTWTGGYEQYF. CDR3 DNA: TGTGCCAGCAGCAAAACCTGGACAGGGGGCTACGAGCAGTACTTC.

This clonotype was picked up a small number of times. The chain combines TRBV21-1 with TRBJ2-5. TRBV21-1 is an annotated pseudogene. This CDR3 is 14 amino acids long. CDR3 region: CASSPNGSQETQYF. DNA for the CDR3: TGTGCCAGCAGCCCAAACGGGTCACAAGAGACCCAGTACTTC.

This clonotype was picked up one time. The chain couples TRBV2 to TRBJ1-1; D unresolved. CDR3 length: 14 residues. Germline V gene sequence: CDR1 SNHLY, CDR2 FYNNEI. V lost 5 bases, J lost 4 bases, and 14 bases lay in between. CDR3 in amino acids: CASSIEAQVTEAFF. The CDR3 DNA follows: TGTGCCAGCAGTATCGAGGCGCAGGTCACTGAAGCTTTCTTT. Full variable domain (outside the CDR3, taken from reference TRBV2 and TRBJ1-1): EPEVTQTPSHQVTQMGQEVILRCVPISNHLYFYWYRQILGQKVEFLVSFYNNEISEKSEIFDDQFSVERPDGSNFTLKIRSTKLEDSAMYFCASSIEAQVTEAFFGQGTRLTVV.

DNA of the CDR3: TGTGCCAGCAGCTTTAACTCGGTTCTGGGGCGAACCTACAATGAGCAGTTCTTC. Protein product: CASSFNSVLGRTYNEQFF. J is TRBJ2-1 and V is TRBV7-8; a possible D gene is TRBD1 (5 bases). CDR1 and CDR2 from the germline V gene are SGHVS and FQNEAQ. The length of the CDR3 is 18 residues. The ends were cut back, 3 bases at V and 2 bases at J, with 20 bases in the middle.

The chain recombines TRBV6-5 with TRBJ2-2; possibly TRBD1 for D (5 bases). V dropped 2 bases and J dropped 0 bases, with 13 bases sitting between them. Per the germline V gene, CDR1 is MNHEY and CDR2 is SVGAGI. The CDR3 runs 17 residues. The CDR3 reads CASSYDRGASNTGELFF. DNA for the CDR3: TGTGCCAGCAGTTACGATCGTGGGGCGTCGAACACCGGGGAGCTGTTTTTT.

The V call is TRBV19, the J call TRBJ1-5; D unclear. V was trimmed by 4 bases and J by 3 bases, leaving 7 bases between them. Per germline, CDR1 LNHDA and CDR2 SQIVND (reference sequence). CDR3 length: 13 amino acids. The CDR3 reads CASSKEINQPQHF. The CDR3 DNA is TGTGCCAGTAGTAAAGAAATCAATCAGCCCCAGCATTTT.

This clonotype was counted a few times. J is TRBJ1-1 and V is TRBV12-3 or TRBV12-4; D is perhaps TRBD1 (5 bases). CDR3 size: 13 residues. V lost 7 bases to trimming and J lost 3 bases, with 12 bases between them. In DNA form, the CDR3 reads TGTGCCAGCAATCAGGGTCGGTACACTGAAGCTTTCTTT. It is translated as CASNQGRYTEAFF.

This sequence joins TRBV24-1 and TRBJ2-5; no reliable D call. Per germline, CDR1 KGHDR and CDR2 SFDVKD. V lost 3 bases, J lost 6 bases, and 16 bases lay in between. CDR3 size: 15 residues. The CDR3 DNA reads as TGTGCCACCAGTGATCCCACCGAGGCCCGGAAGACCCAGTACTTC. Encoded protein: CATSDPTEARKTQYF.

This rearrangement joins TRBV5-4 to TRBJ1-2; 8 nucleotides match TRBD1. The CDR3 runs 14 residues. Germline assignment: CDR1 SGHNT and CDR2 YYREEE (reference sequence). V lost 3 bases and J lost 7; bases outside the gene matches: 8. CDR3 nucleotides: TGTGCCAGCAGCTCGATAAGCAGGGGGCTTGGCTACACCTTC. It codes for CASSSISRGLGYTF.

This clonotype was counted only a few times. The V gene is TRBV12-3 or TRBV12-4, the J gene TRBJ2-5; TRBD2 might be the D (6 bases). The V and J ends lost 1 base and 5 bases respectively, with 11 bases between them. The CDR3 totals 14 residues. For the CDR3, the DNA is TGTGCCAGCAGTTTAGAGGTTGGGGGGGAGACCCAGTACTTC. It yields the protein CASSLEVGGETQYF.

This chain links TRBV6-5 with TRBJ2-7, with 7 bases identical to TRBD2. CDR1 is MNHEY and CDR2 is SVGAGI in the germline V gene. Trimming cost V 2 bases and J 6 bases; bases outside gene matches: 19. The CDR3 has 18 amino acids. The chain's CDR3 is CASSYPQTGTIQSTEQYF. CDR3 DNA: TGTGCCAGCAGTTACCCCCAAACCGGGACTATTCAGTCAACCGAGCAGTACTTC.

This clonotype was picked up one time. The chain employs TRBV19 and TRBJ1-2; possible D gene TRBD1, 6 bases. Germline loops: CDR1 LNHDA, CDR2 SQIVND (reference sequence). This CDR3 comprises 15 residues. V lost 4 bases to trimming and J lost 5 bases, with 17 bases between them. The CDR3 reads CASSKGDDVRYGYTF. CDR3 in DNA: TGTGCCAGTAGTAAGGGGGATGACGTTCGGTATGGCTACACCTTC.

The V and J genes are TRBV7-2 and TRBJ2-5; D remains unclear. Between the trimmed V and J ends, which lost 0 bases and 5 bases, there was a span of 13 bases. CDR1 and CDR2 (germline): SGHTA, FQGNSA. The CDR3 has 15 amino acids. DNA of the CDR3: TGTGCCAGCAGCTTAGCTGCTGGGAATTTCGAGACCCAGTACTTC. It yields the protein CASSLAAGNFETQYF.

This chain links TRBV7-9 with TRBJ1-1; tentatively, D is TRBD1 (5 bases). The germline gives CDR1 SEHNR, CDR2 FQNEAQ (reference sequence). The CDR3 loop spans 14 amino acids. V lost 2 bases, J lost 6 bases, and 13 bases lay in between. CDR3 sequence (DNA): TGTGCCAGCAGCTTACGGGGCGCGAGATCTGAAGCTTTCTTT. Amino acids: CASSLRGARSEAFF.

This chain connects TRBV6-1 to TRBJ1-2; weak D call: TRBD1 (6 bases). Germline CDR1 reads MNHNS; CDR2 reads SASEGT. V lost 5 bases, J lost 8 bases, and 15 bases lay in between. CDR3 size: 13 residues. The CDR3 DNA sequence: TGTGCCAGCAGTCCGGGGGCAATTCAGGGCTACACCTTC. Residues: CASSPGAIQGYTF.

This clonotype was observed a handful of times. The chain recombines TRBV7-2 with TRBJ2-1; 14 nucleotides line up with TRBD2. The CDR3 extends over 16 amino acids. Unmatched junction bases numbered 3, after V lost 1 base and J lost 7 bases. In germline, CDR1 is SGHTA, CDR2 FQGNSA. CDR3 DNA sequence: TGTGCCAGCAGCTTAGGGACTAGCGGGGGGACGAATGAGCAGTTCTTC. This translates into CASSLGTSGGTNEQFF.

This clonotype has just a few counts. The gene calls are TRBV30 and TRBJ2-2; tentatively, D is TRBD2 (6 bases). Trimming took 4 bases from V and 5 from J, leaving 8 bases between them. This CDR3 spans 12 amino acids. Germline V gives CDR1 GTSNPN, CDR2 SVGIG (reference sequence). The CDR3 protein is CAWNGGTGELFF. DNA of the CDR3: TGTGCCTGGAACGGGGGAACCGGGGAGCTGTTTTTT. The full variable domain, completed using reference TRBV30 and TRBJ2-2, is SQTIHQWPATLVQPVGSPLSLECTVEGTSNPNLYWYRQAAGRGLQLLFYSVGIGQISSEVPQNLSASRPQDRQFILSSKKLLLSDSGFYLCAWNGGTGELFFGEGSRLTVL.

The CDR3 DNA reads TGTGCCAGCAGTCCCAGGGGCCGCAATCAGCCCCAGCATTTT. It encodes CASSPRGRNQPQHF. This chain uses TRBV6-1 with TRBJ1-5, with D tentatively TRBD1 (6 bases). This CDR3 is 14 amino acids long. V was pared by 5 bases and J by 2 bases, with 10 bases between. The germline V gene has CDR1 MNHNS and CDR2 SASEGT.

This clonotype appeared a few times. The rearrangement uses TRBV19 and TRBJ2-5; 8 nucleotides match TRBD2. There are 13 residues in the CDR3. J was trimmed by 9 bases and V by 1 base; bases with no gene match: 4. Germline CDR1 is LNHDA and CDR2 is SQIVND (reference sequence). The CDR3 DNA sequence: TGTGCCAGTAGTATAGTCGGGGGGGGGGCCCAGTACTTC. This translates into CASSIVGGGAQYF.

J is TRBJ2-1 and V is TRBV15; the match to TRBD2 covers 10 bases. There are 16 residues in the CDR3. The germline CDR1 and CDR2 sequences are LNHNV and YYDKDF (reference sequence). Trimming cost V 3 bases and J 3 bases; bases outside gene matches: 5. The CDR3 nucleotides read TGTGCCACCAGCAGGGAATTAGCGGGAGGCTACAATGAGCAGTTCTTC. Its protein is CATSRELAGGYNEQFF. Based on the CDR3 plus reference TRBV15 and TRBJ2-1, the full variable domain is DAMVIQNPRYQVTQFGKPVTLSCSQTLNHNVMYWYQQKSSQAPKLLFHYYDKDFNNEADTPDNFQSRRPNTSFCFLDIRSPGLGDTAMYLCATSRELAGGYNEQFFGPGTRLTVL.

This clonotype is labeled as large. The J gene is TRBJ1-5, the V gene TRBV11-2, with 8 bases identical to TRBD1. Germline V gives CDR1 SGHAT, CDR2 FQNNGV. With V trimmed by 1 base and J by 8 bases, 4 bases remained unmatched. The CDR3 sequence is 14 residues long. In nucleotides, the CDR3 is TGTGCCAGCAGCTTAGCAGGGGGCGGGGAGCCCCAGCATTTT. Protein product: CASSLAGGGEPQHF.

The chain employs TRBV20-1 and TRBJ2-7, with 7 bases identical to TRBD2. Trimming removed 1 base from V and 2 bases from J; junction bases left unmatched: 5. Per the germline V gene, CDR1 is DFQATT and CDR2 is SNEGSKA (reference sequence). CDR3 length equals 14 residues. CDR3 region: CSARGGGRPYEQYF. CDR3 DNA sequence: TGCAGTGCTAGAGGGGGGGGTAGACCCTACGAGCAGTACTTC.